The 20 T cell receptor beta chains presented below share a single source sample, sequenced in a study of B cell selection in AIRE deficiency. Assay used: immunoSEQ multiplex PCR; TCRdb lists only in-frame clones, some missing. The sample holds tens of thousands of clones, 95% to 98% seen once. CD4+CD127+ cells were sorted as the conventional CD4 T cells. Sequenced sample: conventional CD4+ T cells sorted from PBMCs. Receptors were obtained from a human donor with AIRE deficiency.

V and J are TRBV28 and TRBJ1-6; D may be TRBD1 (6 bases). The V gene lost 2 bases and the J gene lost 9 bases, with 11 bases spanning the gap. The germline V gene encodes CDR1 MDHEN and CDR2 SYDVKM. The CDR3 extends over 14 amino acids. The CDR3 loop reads CASSLGGAASPLHF. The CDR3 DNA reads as TGTGCCAGCAGTTTAGGGGGGGCGGCTTCACCCCTCCACTTT.

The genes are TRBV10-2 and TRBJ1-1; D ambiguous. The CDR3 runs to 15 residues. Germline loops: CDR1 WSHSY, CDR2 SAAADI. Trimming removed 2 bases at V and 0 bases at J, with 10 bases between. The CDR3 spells CASSEGDIMNTEAFF. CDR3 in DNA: TGCGCCAGCAGTGAGGGGGATATCATGAACACTGAAGCTTTCTTT.

The CDR3 DNA reads TGTGCCAGCAGCTCGCTAAAAGCGGGAGGTCTCAATGAGCAGTTCTTC. Its protein product is CASSSLKAGGLNEQFF. The rearrangement uses TRBV5-4 and TRBJ2-1; 9 bases align to TRBD2. CDR1 is SGHNT and CDR2 is YYREEE in the germline V gene (reference sequence). J gave up 6 bases and V 3 bases, and 10 bases lay outside the gene matches. This CDR3 region has 16 residues.

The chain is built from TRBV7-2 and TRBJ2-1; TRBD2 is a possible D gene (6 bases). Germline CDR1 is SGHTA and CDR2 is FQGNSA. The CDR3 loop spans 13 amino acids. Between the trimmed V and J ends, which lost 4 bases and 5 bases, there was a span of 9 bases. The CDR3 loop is CASSWRGDNEQFF. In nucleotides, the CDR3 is TGTGCCAGCAGCTGGCGGGGCGACAATGAGCAGTTCTTC.

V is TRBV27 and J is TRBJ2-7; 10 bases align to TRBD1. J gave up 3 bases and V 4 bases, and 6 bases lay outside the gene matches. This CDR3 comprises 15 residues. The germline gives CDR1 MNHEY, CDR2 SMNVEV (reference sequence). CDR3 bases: TGTGCCAGCAGTTCCCTTGGACAGGGGGTCTACGAGCAGTACTTC. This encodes CASSSLGQGVYEQYF.

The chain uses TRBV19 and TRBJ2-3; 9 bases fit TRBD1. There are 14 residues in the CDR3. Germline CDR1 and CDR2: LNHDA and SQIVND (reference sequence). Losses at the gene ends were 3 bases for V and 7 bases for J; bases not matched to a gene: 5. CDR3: CASSIRDRVYTQYF. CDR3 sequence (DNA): TGTGCCAGTAGTATTAGGGACAGGGTATATACGCAGTATTTT.

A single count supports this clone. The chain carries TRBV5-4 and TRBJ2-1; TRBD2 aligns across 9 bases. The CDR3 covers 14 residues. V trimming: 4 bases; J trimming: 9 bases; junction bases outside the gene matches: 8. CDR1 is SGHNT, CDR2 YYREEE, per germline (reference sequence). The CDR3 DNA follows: TGTGCCAGCAGCGGAGGGGGACTAGCTCTTGAGCAGTTCTTC. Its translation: CASSGGGLALEQFF. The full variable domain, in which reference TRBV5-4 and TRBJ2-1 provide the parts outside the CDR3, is ETGVTQSPTHLIKTRGQQVTLRCSSQSGHNTVSWYQQALGQGPQFIFQYYREEENGRGNFPPRFSGLQFPNYSSELNVNALELDDSALYLCASSGGGLALEQFFGPGTRLTVL.

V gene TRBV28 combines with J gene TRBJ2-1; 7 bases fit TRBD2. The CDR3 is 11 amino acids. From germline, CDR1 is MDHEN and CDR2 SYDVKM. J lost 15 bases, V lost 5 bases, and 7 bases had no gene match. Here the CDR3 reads CASSHRDYRFF. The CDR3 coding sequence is TGTGCCAGCAGTCACCGGGACTACAGGTTCTTC.

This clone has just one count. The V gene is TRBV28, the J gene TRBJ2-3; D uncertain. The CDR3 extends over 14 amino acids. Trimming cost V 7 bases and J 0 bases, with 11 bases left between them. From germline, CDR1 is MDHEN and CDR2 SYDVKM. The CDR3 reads CASMTPSSTDTQYF. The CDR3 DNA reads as TGTGCCAGCATGACACCTTCTAGCACAGATACGCAGTATTTT.

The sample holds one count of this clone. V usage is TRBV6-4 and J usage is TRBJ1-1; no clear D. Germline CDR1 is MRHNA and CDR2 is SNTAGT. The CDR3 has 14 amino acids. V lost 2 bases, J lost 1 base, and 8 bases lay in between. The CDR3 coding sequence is TGTGCCAGCAGTGACCATATTTGGAACACTGAAGCTTTCTTT. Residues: CASSDHIWNTEAFF.

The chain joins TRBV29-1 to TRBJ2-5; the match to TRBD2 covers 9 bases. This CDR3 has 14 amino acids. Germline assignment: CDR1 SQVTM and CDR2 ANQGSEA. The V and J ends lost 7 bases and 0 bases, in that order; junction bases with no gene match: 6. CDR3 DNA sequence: TGCAGCGCCCGGCGGGGGGGGAACCAAGAGACCCAGTACTTC. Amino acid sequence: CSARRGGNQETQYF.

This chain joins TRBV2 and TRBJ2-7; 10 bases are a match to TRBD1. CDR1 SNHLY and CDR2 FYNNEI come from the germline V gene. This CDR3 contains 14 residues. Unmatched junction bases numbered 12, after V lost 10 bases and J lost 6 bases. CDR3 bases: TGTGCCACCAACCGAGGGGGACAGGGGACCGAGCAGTACTTC. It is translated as CATNRGGQGTEQYF.

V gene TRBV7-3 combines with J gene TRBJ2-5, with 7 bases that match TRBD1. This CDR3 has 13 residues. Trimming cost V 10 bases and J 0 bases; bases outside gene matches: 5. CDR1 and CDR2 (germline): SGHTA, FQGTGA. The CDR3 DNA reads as TGTGCCACCGCGACAGGGTACCAAGAGACCCAGTACTTC. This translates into CATATGYQETQYF. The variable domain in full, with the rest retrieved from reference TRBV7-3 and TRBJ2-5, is GAGVSQTPSNKVTEKGKYVELRCDPISGHTALYWYRQSLGQGPEFLIYFQGTGAADDSGLPNDRFFAVRPEGSVSTLKIQRTERGDSAVYLCATATGYQETQYFGPGTRLLVL.

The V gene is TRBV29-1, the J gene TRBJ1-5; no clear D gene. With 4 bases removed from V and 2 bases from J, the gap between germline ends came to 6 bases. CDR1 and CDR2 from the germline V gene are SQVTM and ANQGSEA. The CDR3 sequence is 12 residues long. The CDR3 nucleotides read TGCAGCGTTGGGAGAGGCAATCAGCCCCAGCATTTT. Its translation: CSVGRGNQPQHF.

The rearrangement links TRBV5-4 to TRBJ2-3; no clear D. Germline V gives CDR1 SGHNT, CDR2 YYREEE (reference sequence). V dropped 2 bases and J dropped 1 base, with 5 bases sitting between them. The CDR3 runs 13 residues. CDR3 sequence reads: CASSLTGTDTQYF. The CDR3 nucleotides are TGTGCCAGCAGCTTAACCGGCACAGATACGCAGTATTTT.

In DNA form, the CDR3 reads TGTGCCAGCAGTGAATTTGTGGACGAGCAGTACTTC. Translated, it gives CASSEFVDEQYF. The genes are TRBV6-1 and TRBJ2-7; D ambiguous. V lost 2 bases and J lost 5, with 7 bases in between. Germline assignment: CDR1 MNHNS and CDR2 SASEGT. The CDR3 extends over 12 amino acids.

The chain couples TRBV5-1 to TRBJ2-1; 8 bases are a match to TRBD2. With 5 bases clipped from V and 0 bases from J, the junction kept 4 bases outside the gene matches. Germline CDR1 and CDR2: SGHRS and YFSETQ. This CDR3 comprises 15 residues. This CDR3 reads CASRTSGSSYNEQFF. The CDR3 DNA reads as TGCGCCAGCAGAACCAGCGGGAGCTCCTACAATGAGCAGTTCTTC.

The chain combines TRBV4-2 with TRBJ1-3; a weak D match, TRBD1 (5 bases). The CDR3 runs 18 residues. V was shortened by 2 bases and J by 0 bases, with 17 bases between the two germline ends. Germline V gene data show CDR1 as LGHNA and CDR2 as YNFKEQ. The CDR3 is CASSQLTKGRSSGNTIYF. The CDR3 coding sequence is TGTGCCAGCAGCCAATTAACAAAGGGACGGAGCTCTGGAAACACCATATATTTT.

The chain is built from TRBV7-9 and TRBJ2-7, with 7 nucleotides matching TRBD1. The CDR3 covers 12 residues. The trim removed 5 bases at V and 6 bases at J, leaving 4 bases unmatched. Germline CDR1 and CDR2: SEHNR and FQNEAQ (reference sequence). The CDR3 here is CASSQDRVEQYF. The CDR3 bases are TGTGCCAGCAGCCAAGACAGGGTCGAGCAGTACTTC.

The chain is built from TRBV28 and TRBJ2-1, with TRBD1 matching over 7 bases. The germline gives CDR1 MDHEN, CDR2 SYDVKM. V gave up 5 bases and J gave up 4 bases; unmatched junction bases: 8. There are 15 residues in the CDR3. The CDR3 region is CASSPMGQNYNEQFF. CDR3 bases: TGTGCCAGCAGTCCCATGGGACAGAATTACAATGAGCAGTTCTTC.